Reported below is one T cell receptor (beta chain). Its antigen remains unidentified. CDR3 regions were amplified by Arm-PCR using iRepertoire HTBI primers to build TCR beta libraries. TCRdb reanalysed the multiplex PCR reads using MiXCR and keeps one entry per CDR3 protein. Of 390,000 or so distinct CDR3 sequences detected, roughly 25% appear once; the ten largest clones hold 25% to 35%. The source of the sample is a study of regulatory T cells in long-lasting Graves disease. Study at large: The term persistent Graves' disease signified upward of 5 years on antithyroid drugs with positive TSH receptor antibodies. Findings and limits, study-wide: There was favoring of TRBV28, TRBJ1-2 and TRBJ2-5 in persistent disease.

Germline CDR1 reads LNHDA; CDR2 reads SQIVND (reference sequence). V dropped 8 bases and J dropped 3; count of bases not matched to a gene: 5. This CDR3 spans 13 amino acids. The time point is: persistent/refractory GD, antithyroid drugs over 5 years with positive TRAb. The authors made the TCR library using RNA they extracted from PBMCs. The sequences come from peripheral blood mononuclear cells (PBMCs), collected when the disease was refractory, from a patient treated with antithyroid drugs. V usage is TRBV19 and J usage is TRBJ2-3; 7 bases agree with TRBD1. The receptor was isolated from a woman between 35 and 50 years old with Graves disease. CDR3 sequence: CASRGQSTDTQYF. The CDR3 nucleotides are TGTGCCAGTCGGGGACAGTCTACAGATACGCAGTATTTT. Supplemented by reference TRBV19 and TRBJ2-3, the full variable domain reads DGGITQSPKYLFRKEGQNVTLSCEQNLNHDAMYWYRQDPGQGLRLIYYSQIVNDFQKGDIAEGYSVSREKKESFPLTVTSAQKNPTAFYLCASRGQSTDTQYFGPGTRLTVL.